The clone carrying this T cell receptor beta chain came up many times. As to time point: pre-sensitization, week 0. The treatment here: therapeutic diphenylcyclopropenone sensitization with weekly scalp DPC. Total RNA was isolated from whole blood that had not been fractionated. The data stem from a study of human T cells and chemical hapten exposure. TCRdb used MiXCR to reprocess the RACE reads, holding one entry per CDR3 protein. The table has some 36,000 distinct CDR3 sequences, approximately 10% seen once; the top ten hold around 25%. Germline V lookup: CDR1 SQVTM, CDR2 ANQGSEA. The CDR3 contains 13 residues. V shed 6 bases and J shed 2 bases, with 13 bases lying between them.

The clonotype originates from a man between 45 and 60 years old with alopecia areata. Some clones in this sample may be carry-over from other donors' samples. The sequences come from whole blood, collected in connection with sensitization to the hapten diphenylcyclopropenone (DPC). The chain links TRBV29-1 to TRBJ1-2; a possible D gene is TRBD1 (6 bases). This CDR3 is CSVADRNNYGYTF. In DNA, the CDR3 is TGCAGCGTGGCTGACAGGAACAACTATGGCTACACCTTC.